The next 19 T cell receptor beta chains were all read from a single sample in a study of read filtering for tumor transcriptome and immune sequencing. Molecular barcoded adaptors covering alpha/delta and beta/gamma chains were used on around 400 ng RNA. One entry per CDR3 protein, called by TCRdb with MiXCR from the reads. The table includes under 150,000 distinct CDR3 sequences, approximately 13% detected once. The sequencing input was a population of CD138-negative cells sorted from bone marrow. These TCRs come from a donor at least 40 years old with multiple myeloma.

This clonotype has at least ten counts. The chain links TRBV5-1 to TRBJ2-1, with D hard to call. The V end lost 4 bases, the J end lost 0 bases, and 8 bases lay between the germline ends. In germline, CDR1 is SGHRS, CDR2 YFSETQ. The CDR3 is 14 residues long. CDR3 protein: CASSAPPSYNEQFF. For the CDR3, the DNA is TGCGCCAGCAGCGCCCCCCCCTCCTACAATGAGCAGTTCTTC.

This clonotype was detected a few times. The chain combines TRBV7-2 with TRBJ2-7; 7 positions match TRBD1. CDR3 length equals 16 residues. The V gene's germline CDR1 is SGHTA and CDR2 FQGNSA. V lost 4 bases and J lost 0; bases outside the gene matches: 9. The CDR3 region is CASSWPGQRFSYEQYF. The DNA for the CDR3 is TGTGCCAGCAGCTGGCCGGGACAGAGATTCTCCTACGAGCAGTACTTC.

V and J are TRBV5-4 and TRBJ1-1; the match to TRBD1 covers 11 bases. Gene TRBJ1-6 matches the end of the DNA better, so the J call may be wrong. The CDR3 totals 14 residues. The germline gives CDR1 SGHNT, CDR2 YYREEE (reference sequence). The CDR3 spells CASSSGTGGSPLHF. The CDR3 region has the DNA TGTGCCAGCAGCTCCGGGACAGGGGGATCACCCCTCCACTTT.

The chain recombines TRBV7-9 with TRBJ2-7; D is perhaps TRBD1 (5 bases). CDR3 size: 17 residues. V lost 1 base and J lost 0, with 16 bases in between. CDR1 is SEHNR, CDR2 FQNEAQ, per germline (reference sequence). Here the CDR3 DNA reads TGTGCCAGCAGCTTAGTAGGGGCAGAATTGAGCTCCTACGAGCAGTACTTC. Encoded protein: CASSLVGAELSSYEQYF.

Many counts were recorded for this clonotype. This chain links TRBV5-1 with TRBJ2-1; no clear D. The length of the CDR3 is 17 residues. Germline V gene lookup returns CDR1 SGHRS and CDR2 YFSETQ. V lost 4 bases to trimming and J lost 0 bases, with 17 bases between them. In nucleotides, the CDR3 is TGCGCCAGCAGCCCCGTTCTTGCGGTTAGCTCCTACAATGAGCAGTTCTTC. Encoded protein: CASSPVLAVSSYNEQFF.

This clonotype came up many times. This chain joins TRBV5-8 and TRBJ2-1, with TRBD2 matching 15 bases. Germline trimming cut 2 bases from V and 3 bases from J; bases unmatched to any gene: 6. This CDR3 region has 18 residues. Germline lookup yields CDR1 SGHTS and CDR2 YDEGEE. The CDR3 nucleotides are TGTGCCAGCAGCTTCGGACTAGCGGGAGGGCCTTACTACAATGAGCAGTTCTTC. It codes for CASSFGLAGGPYYNEQFF.

This clonotype was observed at least ten times. This chain joins TRBV29-1 and TRBJ2-5, with a possible D match to TRBD2 (6 bases). The length of the CDR3 is 13 residues. The V and J ends lost 1 base and 7 bases respectively, with 13 bases between them. The germline CDR1 and CDR2 sequences are SQVTM and ANQGSEA. Written as DNA, the CDR3 is TGCAGCGTTGAAGCGGAGGGCTGGGGGACCCAGTACTTC. Its translation: CSVEAEGWGTQYF.

This clonotype showed up many times. The chain joins TRBV5-1 to TRBJ1-1, with 9 bases identical to TRBD1. V shed 3 bases, J shed 3 bases, and the junction held 6 bases outside the gene matches. CDR1 and CDR2 from the germline V gene are SGHRS and YFSETQ. The length of the CDR3 is 15 residues. In nucleotides, the CDR3 is TGCGCCAGCAGCTCGGACGGGACAGGGTACACTGAAGCTTTCTTT. Translating gives CASSSDGTGYTEAFF.

This clonotype has a count of ten or more. The genes are TRBV30 and TRBJ2-2, with 8 bases lining up with TRBD2. The CDR3 has 15 amino acids. Germline values: CDR1 GTSNPN, CDR2 SVGIG (reference sequence). Trimming took 1 base from V and 4 from J; bases not matched to a gene: 5. The CDR3 is CAWSDGGAGTGELFF. CDR3 coding DNA: TGTGCCTGGAGTGACGGGGGGGCGGGCACCGGGGAGCTGTTTTTT.

The CDR3 loop reads CASSVVPSGRKSYNEQFF. CDR3 coding DNA: TGTGCCAGCAGCGTAGTTCCTAGCGGGAGAAAGTCCTACAATGAGCAGTTCTTC. The chain uses TRBV9 and TRBJ2-1; 10 nucleotides agree with TRBD2. V lost 0 bases, J lost 1 base, and 7 bases stayed unmatched. The V gene's germline CDR1 is SGDLS and CDR2 YYNGEE. The CDR3 consists of 18 residues.

This clonotype was found many times. This chain links TRBV6-5 with TRBJ1-1; D is perhaps TRBD1 (5 bases). The germline V gene has CDR1 MNHEY and CDR2 SVGAGI. The CDR3 length is 15 residues. The V end was cut by 0 bases, the J end by 4 bases, with 12 bases between. CDR3 sequence reads: CASSYSGQVVTEAFF. CDR3 in DNA: TGTGCCAGCAGTTACTCGGGGCAGGTTGTCACTGAAGCTTTCTTT.

This clonotype was recorded many times. V is TRBV14 and J is TRBJ2-1, with 8 bases matching TRBD2. Germline V gene lookup returns CDR1 SGHDN and CDR2 FVKESK. This CDR3 is 16 amino acids long. J gave up 10 bases and V 9 bases, and 20 bases lay outside the gene matches. The CDR3, as DNA: TGTGCCAGAGTAACTCCGGGACTAGTATCGCGGGGAGAGCAGTTCTTC. It specifies CARVTPGLVSRGEQFF.

To note about this clonotype: A single base separates this from a much larger clone, so it may be a read error. The chain is built from TRBV25-1 and TRBJ2-5; TRBD2 agrees at 9 bases. The germline CDR1 and CDR2 sequences are MGHDK and SYGVNS. The CDR3 is made up of 15 amino acids. The CDR3: CASSEPTSGQESQYF. In nucleotides, the CDR3 is TGTGCCAGCAGTGAACCGACTAGCGGCCAAGAGTCCCAGTACTTC.

In this sample, this clonotype turned up many times. This chain's CDR3 is CSARPGIDYNEQFF. In DNA form, the CDR3 reads TGCAGCGCCCGACCAGGGATCGACTACAATGAGCAGTTCTTC. V is TRBV29-1 and J is TRBJ2-1; D might be TRBD1 (5 bases). CDR3 length: 14 amino acids. Per germline, CDR1 SQVTM and CDR2 ANQGSEA. V lost 7 bases and J 3 bases, leaving 16 bases between the germline ends.

The V and J genes are TRBV20-1 and TRBJ1-2; a weak D match, TRBD1 (5 bases). CDR1 is DFQATT, CDR2 SNEGSKA, per germline (reference sequence). The CDR3 spans 16 residues. Trimming stripped 1 base from V and 4 bases from J, with 19 bases between. In DNA form, the CDR3 reads TGCAGTGCTAGAGGCACGTGGGACCGCCGATTCTATGGCTACACCTTC. This sequence encodes CSARGTWDRRFYGYTF.

This clonotype has only a few counts. This chain joins TRBV6-2 or TRBV6-3 and TRBJ2-4, with D unresolved. Germline assignment: CDR1 MNHEY and CDR2 SVGEGT. V was cut by 1 base and J by 2 bases, with 3 bases left in between. The CDR3 contains 13 residues. The chain's CDR3 is CASSYFSKNIQYF. The CDR3 DNA follows: TGTGCCAGCAGTTACTTCTCCAAAAACATTCAGTACTTC.

This clonotype was seen repeatedly, ten times or more. The CDR3 sequence: CASSPRKVSSGRNDEQFF. The CDR3 DNA reads as TGCGCCAGCAGCCCGAGGAAAGTCTCTAGCGGGAGGAATGATGAGCAGTTCTTC. This chain uses TRBV4-1 with TRBJ2-1; TRBD2 aligns across 11 bases. Germline V CDR1 and CDR2: MGHRA, YSYEKL. CDR3 length: 18 amino acids. With 4 bases clipped from V and 8 bases from J, the junction kept 16 bases outside the gene matches.

In regard to this clonotype: Possible read error: a much larger clone is one base away. The chain carries TRBV19 and TRBJ2-3; possible D gene TRBD1, 6 bases. Germline lookup yields CDR1 LNHDA and CDR2 SQIVND (reference sequence). The CDR3 is made up of 15 amino acids. The V gene lost 4 bases and the J gene lost 1 base, with 12 bases spanning the gap. The CDR3 nucleotides read TGTGCCAGTAGTACACAGGGCCATGGCACAGATACGCAGTATTTT. Residues: CASSTQGHGTDTQYF.

V usage is TRBV5-1 and J usage is TRBJ2-1, with 9 bases identical to TRBD2. CDR3 size: 15 residues. V lost 5 bases and J lost 1; bases outside the gene matches: 4. Per the germline V gene, CDR1 is SGHRS and CDR2 is YFSETQ. This CDR3 is CASRVAGESYNEQFF. CDR3 DNA sequence: TGCGCCAGCAGGGTAGCGGGAGAATCCTACAATGAGCAGTTCTTC.